These T cell receptor beta chains were read from a single sample in a study of vaccination effects on CD4 cells after COVID-19. These receptors' antigens are unknown. The table came from immunoSEQ multiplex PCR; TCRdb's copy has only in-frame clones and leaves some out. The sample holds some 60,000 clones, approximately 79% seen once. The sample here was CD4+ T cells from PBMCs cultured with HCoV-NL63 spike peptides, taken before COVID-19 vaccination. The receptors here all came from a human donor who received a COVID-19 vaccine. Each CDR3 is given without its conserved first and last residue. The D gene is left open where the match is weak.

-	TRBV12-3/TRBV12-4	TRBJ1-2	ASTGIAYGYT
TRBD1	TRBV10-1	TRBJ1-2	ASSGGQGMDYGYT
-	TRBV7-2	TRBJ2-2	ASSLGSYTGELF
-	TRBV5-1	TRBJ1-2	ASSYTGPAGYT
TRBD1	TRBV5-1	TRBJ2-5	ASSHPKIRQGRQETQY
-	TRBV7-3	TRBJ2-1	ASSFYTGEQF
TRBD2	TRBV11-2	TRBJ2-2	ASSLDHRRGGSGELF
TRBD1	TRBV5-1	TRBJ2-4	ASNPGTELAKNIQY
-	TRBV11-2	TRBJ1-2	ASSFRDLNYGYT
-	TRBV18	TRBJ1-1	ASSPAGTEAF
-	TRBV11-3	TRBJ2-1	ASSSQGGYNEQF
TRBD1	TRBV28	TRBJ2-1	ASSSLGTGNYNEQF
-	TRBV18	TRBJ2-1	ASSVQGSYNEQF
TRBD1	TRBV19	TRBJ1-2	ASRAGTGGQGYT
TRBD1	TRBV18	TRBJ1-2	ASSPREQGLSYGYT
-	TRBV5-8	TRBJ1-2	ASSRQPRFLRLDGYT
-	TRBV27	TRBJ1-1	ASSALGSLTEAF
-	TRBV6-2/TRBV6-3	TRBJ2-2	ASSYLGTGELF
TRBD2	TRBV5-1	TRBJ2-3	ASSFNPTSGGAGDTQY
-	TRBV18	TRBJ1-4	ASSDRPNEKLF
-	TRBV10-1	TRBJ2-2	ASSAGLSGRELF
-	TRBV7-8	TRBJ1-4	ASSLVGGLGLF
-	TRBV5-6	TRBJ1-1	ASSLARGVGTEAF
TRBD1	TRBV7-2	TRBJ1-2	ASSLGQGGGYT
TRBD1	TRBV7-9	TRBJ1-5	ASSLAGTGNQPQH
-	TRBV30	TRBJ1-6	AWNTPLIPLH
TRBD1	TRBV18	TRBJ1-6	ASSPGTGGYNSPLH
TRBD1	TRBV30	TRBJ1-2	AWRPLTGGFYGYT
-	TRBV27	TRBJ2-5	ASSLSRAQETQY
-	TRBV28	TRBJ2-5	ASRAHQTQY
-	TRBV2	TRBJ1-5	ASSEGQASNQPQH
TRBD1	TRBV9	TRBJ2-2	ASSIQGALSGELF
TRBD2	TRBV19	TRBJ2-3	ASSLASGGSTDTQY
-	TRBV18	TRBJ1-1	ASSPFKRGSMNTEAF
-	TRBV4-2	TRBJ1-4	ASSQDGKGREKLF
TRBD1	TRBV24-1	TRBJ1-4	ATSDRTGTDGGKLF
TRBD1	TRBV5-1	TRBJ2-5	ASSPGQGGETQY
-	TRBV2	TRBJ1-1	ASLPNQLTEAF
TRBD2	TRBV6-2/TRBV6-3	TRBJ2-3	ASSYIPGLATDTQY
TRBD1	TRBV6-5	TRBJ1-5	ASRVPGQGGQPQH
-	TRBV12-3/TRBV12-4	TRBJ1-6	ASSLQGFTLH
-	TRBV18	TRBJ2-5	ASSPSVETQY
TRBD1	TRBV27	TRBJ1-5	ASSSDRGPDNENYSNQPQH
TRBD2	TRBV7-8	TRBJ2-3	ASSFATSGGRDTQY
-	TRBV20-1	TRBJ1-2	SAGYGYT
-	TRBV24-1	TRBJ1-3	ATSDPRGDTIY
-	TRBV28	TRBJ1-1	ASSSGMNTEAF
-	TRBV5-1	TRBJ1-1	ASSSGSRTLTEAF